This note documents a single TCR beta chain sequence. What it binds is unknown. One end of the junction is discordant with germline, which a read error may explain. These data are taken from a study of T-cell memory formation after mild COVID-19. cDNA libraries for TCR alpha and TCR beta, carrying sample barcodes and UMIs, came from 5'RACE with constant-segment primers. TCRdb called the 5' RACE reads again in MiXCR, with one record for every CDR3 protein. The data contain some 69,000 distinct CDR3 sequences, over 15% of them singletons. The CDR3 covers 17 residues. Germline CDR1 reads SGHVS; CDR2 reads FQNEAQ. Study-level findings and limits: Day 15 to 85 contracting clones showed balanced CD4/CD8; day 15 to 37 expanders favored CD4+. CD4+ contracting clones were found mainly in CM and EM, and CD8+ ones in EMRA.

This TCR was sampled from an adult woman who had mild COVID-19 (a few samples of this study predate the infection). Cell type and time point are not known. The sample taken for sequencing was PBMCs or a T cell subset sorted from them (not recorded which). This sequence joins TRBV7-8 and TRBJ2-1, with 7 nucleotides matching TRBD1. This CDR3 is CASSPETTGAGYLEQLF. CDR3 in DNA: TGTGCCAGCAGCCCGGAGACAACAGGGGCCGGCTACCTTGAGCAGTTATTC.